Each of the 21 T cell receptor beta chains below was sequenced from the same sample in a study of tumor and adjacent non-tumor tissue in lung cancer. The template was RNA from unsorted bulk tissue. Distant lung tissue was collected more than 3 cm away from the tumor edge. The library came from three nested PCR rounds adapted from ARM-PCR protocols. TCRdb independently ran MiXCR on the multiplex PCR reads; one entry per CDR3 protein. Of 70,000 to 90,000 distinct CDR3 sequences in the sample, about 82% were seen once. Material: distant non-tumor lung tissue. Receptor source: a man in his sixties with non-small cell lung cancer.

In regard to this clonotype: The junction differs from germline at one of its ends, possibly a read error. V gene TRBV12-3 or TRBV12-4 combines with J gene TRBJ1-2; a weak D match, TRBD1 (5 bases). The CDR3 runs to 14 residues. The CDR3 loop reads CANSLSGGAYGYTF. CDR3 DNA: TGTGCCAACAGTTTAAGTGGGGGAGCCTATGGTTACACCTTC.

The chain couples TRBV12-3 or TRBV12-4 to TRBJ2-7; tentatively, D is TRBD1 or TRBD2 (5 bases each). Trimming stripped 5 bases from V and 6 bases from J, with 20 bases between. There are 15 residues in the CDR3. The CDR3, as DNA: TGTGCCAGCAGTCCTGGACATGGGGGTATGTGCGAGCAGTACTTC. This sequence encodes CASSPGHGGMCEQYF.

Notes on this clonotype: The junction does not match germline at one end; this may be a read error. The chain has TRBV6-5 and TRBJ2-1; D is unclear. Per germline, CDR1 MNHEY and CDR2 SVGAGI. There are 12 residues in the CDR3. CDR3 sequence reads: CASSWTNNEQLF. CDR3 nucleotide sequence: TGTGCCAGCAGTTGGACGAACAATGAGCAGTTATTC.

Concerning this clonotype itself: One junction end does not reproduce the germline sequence, and a read error may be involved. The rearrangement links TRBV11-2 to TRBJ2-6; 7 bases match TRBD1. This CDR3 comprises 19 residues. In germline, CDR1 is SGHAT, CDR2 FQNNGV. CDR3 region: CVSSLLPKDRPSGANALTF. Here the CDR3 DNA reads TGTGTCAGCAGCTTACTTCCAAAGGACAGGCCCTCTGGGGCCAACGCCCTGACTTTC.

Concerning this clonotype itself: This may be a read error: a much more frequent sequence differs by one nucleotide. The chain couples TRBV20-1 to TRBJ1-1, with 9 positions matching TRBD1. From germline, CDR1 is DFQATT and CDR2 SNEGSKA (reference sequence). The length of the CDR3 is 12 residues. For the CDR3, the DNA is TGCTGTGCTAGGGACAGGGACACTGAAGCTTTCTTT. This encodes CCARDRDTEAFF.

This clonotype was observed once. Compared with germline, one end of the junction differs, possibly owing to a read error. The rearrangement joins TRBV6-5 to TRBJ1-5; possible D gene TRBD1, 5 bases. This CDR3 comprises 15 residues. The germline gives CDR1 MNHEY, CDR2 SVGAGI. CDR3 DNA sequence: TGTGTCAGCTGTTACAGTGGACATGGTAGTCAGCCCCAGCATTTT. It codes for CVSCYSGHGSQPQHF.

A word on this clonotype: Here the CDR3 omits its conserved ending phenylalanine or tryptophan, so a read error is the likely source. The chain employs TRBV5-1 and TRBJ2-7; D is perhaps TRBD2 (6 bases). CDR1 SGHRS and CDR2 YFSETQ come from the germline V gene. This CDR3 contains 14 residues. The V end lost 7 bases, the J end lost 0 bases, and 14 bases lay between the germline ends. The CDR3: CASSRGSSSYEQYL. The CDR3 coding sequence is TGCGCCAGCTCCCGGGGGTCAAGCTCCTACGAGCAGTACCTC.

In the case of this clonotype: The germline gene is not matched at one end of the junction; a read error may be the cause. The rearrangement joins TRBV6-5 to TRBJ1-1, with D perhaps TRBD1 (5 bases). CDR1 is MNHEY, CDR2 SVGAGI, per germline. This CDR3 contains 14 residues. CDR3: CVSSYRDGTTEVFF. The DNA for the CDR3 is TGTGTCAGCAGTTACCGGGACGGAACCACTGAAGTTTTCTTT.

Of note for this clonotype: The junction differs from germline at one of its ends, possibly a read error. The V call is TRBV11-1, the J call TRBJ2-5, with 9 bases that match TRBD1. The V gene's germline CDR1 is SGHAT and CDR2 FQDESV (reference sequence). This CDR3 has 17 amino acids. The CDR3 here is CSSSLVTGGFYQDTQYF. In DNA, the CDR3 is TGTTCAAGCAGCTTGGTAACAGGGGGCTTTTACCAAGATACCCAGTACTTC. Together with reference TRBV11-1 and TRBJ2-5, the CDR3 gives the full variable domain: EAEVAQSPRYKITEKSQAVAFWCDPISGHATLYWYRQILGQGPELLVQFQDESVVDDSQLPKDRFSAERLKGVDSTLKIQPAELGDSAMYLCSSSLVTGGFYQDTQYFGPGTRLLVL.

Details on this clonotype: Given a much more abundant clone one base away, this may be a read error. CDR3 coding DNA: TGTGCCAGCAGGGACCGGGCCTACGCCGGGGAGCTGTTTTTT. It is translated as CASRDRAYAGELFF. The chain couples TRBV5-6 to TRBJ2-2, with D unclear. From germline, CDR1 is SGHDT and CDR2 YYEEEE. This CDR3 spans 14 amino acids. Trimming took 5 bases from V and 6 from J, leaving 14 bases between them. The full variable domain, in which reference TRBV5-6 and TRBJ2-2 provide the parts outside the CDR3, is DAGVTQSPTHLIKTRGQQVTLRCSPKSGHDTVSWYQQALGQGPQFIFQYYEEEERQRGNFPDRFSGHQFPNYSSELNVNALLLGDSALYLCASRDRAYAGELFFGEGSRLTVL.

Details on this clonotype: Its ends do not fully match the called genes, so a read error is possible. The chain joins TRBV12-3 or TRBV12-4 to TRBJ1-2; 7 nucleotides match TRBD1. The CDR3 spans 13 residues. In DNA, the CDR3 is TGTGCTAACAGGGGAGGGGATGACTATGACTACACCTTC. It is translated as CANRGGDDYDYTF.

About this clonotype: Germline is not matched at one junction end, which may reflect a read error. V is TRBV11-2 and J is TRBJ2-3; no firm D call. The CDR3 is made up of 15 amino acids. From germline, CDR1 is SGHAT and CDR2 FQNNGV. CDR3 nucleotide sequence: TGTGCCACCAGCTTAGACCGTGGTTCAAGAGATACGCAGTATTTT. The encoded protein is CATSLDRGSRDTQYF.

In regard to this clonotype: The CDR3 carries no conserved terminal phenylalanine or tryptophan, so it likely arises from a read error. The chain couples TRBV4-1 to TRBJ2-7; 8 bases match TRBD2. The CDR3 has 16 residues. V was clipped by 3 bases and J by 2 bases; unmatched bases: 9. Looked up from germline, CDR1 is MGHRA and CDR2 is YSYEKL. CDR3 nucleotide sequence: TGCGCCAGCAGCCAGCACCATAGCGGGGAAACCTACGAGCAGTACCTC. Translation: CASSQHHSGETYEQYL.

Comment on this clonotype: One junction end does not reproduce the germline sequence, and a read error may be involved. This rearrangement joins TRBV5-4 to TRBJ1-1; the match to TRBD1 covers 7 bases. Germline CDR1 SGHNT, CDR2 YYREEE (reference sequence). This CDR3 spans 14 amino acids. The CDR3 region has the DNA TGTGCCAACAGCGCTACAGGGGTGCGTGTTGAGGCTTTCTTT. It is translated as CANSATGVRVEAFF.

CDR3: CANSERETRNKQFF. CDR3 nucleotide sequence: TGTGCCAATTCGGAGCGGGAGACCCGGAATAAGCAGTTCTTC. The V gene is TRBV12-3 or TRBV12-4, the J gene TRBJ2-1; TRBD2 agrees at 8 bases. Germline trimming cut 10 bases from V and 11 bases from J; bases unmatched to any gene: 16. The CDR3 is made up of 14 amino acids.

The chain couples TRBV20-1 to TRBJ2-5; 14 positions match TRBD2. Germline values: CDR1 DFQATT, CDR2 SNEGSKA (reference sequence). The CDR3 is 17 residues long. The V gene end was trimmed by 0 bases and the J gene end by 9 bases; junction bases not matched to a gene: 12. The DNA of the CDR3 is TGCAGTGCTAGAGATCGTGAGACTAGCGGGGGGGCGCCTCCCCAGTACTTC. Translated, it gives CSARDRETSGGAPPQYF.

About this clonotype: At one end the junction does not follow the germline gene, possibly because of a read error. The CDR3 protein is CVSSSEQVLETQYF. The CDR3 bases are TGTGTCAGCAGCTCCGAACAGGTTCTGGAGACCCAATATTTC. The chain joins TRBV11-2 to TRBJ2-5, with D maybe TRBD1 (5 bases). Germline lookup yields CDR1 SGHAT and CDR2 FQNNGV. The CDR3 runs to 14 residues.

About this clonotype itself: A read error is likely, as this CDR3 ends without the conserved phenylalanine or tryptophan. This sequence joins TRBV11-3 and TRBJ2-1, with 12 bases lining up with TRBD2. The germline CDR1 and CDR2 sequences are SGHNT and YENEEA. The CDR3 totals 16 residues. The DNA of the CDR3 is TGTGCCTGCAGCTCCCTAGCGGGGGGGCCGGGGAATGAGCAGTTCCTC. Translated: CACSSLAGGPGNEQFL.

The gene calls are TRBV11-3 and TRBJ1-2, with D possibly being TRBD1 (5 bases). CDR1 is SGHNT and CDR2 is YENEEA in the germline V gene. The length of the CDR3 is 13 residues. CDR3 coding DNA: TGTCCCAACAGCCCCCCAGGGACTGGTGGCTACACCTTC. Translating it yields CPNSPPGTGGYTF.

As for this clonotype: At one end, the junction sequence differs from germline, possibly due to a read error. The J gene is TRBJ2-3, the V gene TRBV4-1, with D possibly being TRBD1 (6 bases). The CDR3 runs 13 residues. Germline CDR1 reads MGHRA; CDR2 reads YSYEKL. The CDR3 is CVSTSTGMDTQYF. The CDR3 DNA reads TGCGTCAGCACCTCAACAGGGATGGATACGCAGTATTTC.

Concerning this clonotype itself: The CDR3 does not end in the conserved phenylalanine or tryptophan, so this is likely a read error. The chain has TRBV11-2 and TRBJ2-6; TRBD1 matches 7 bases. The length of the CDR3 is 19 residues. Germline assignment: CDR1 SGHAT and CDR2 FQNNGV. The CDR3 reads CAISLVPKDRPTGANVLTL. The CDR3 DNA follows: TGTGCCATCAGCTTAGTTCCAAAGGACAGGCCCACTGGGGCCAACGTCCTGACTCTC.